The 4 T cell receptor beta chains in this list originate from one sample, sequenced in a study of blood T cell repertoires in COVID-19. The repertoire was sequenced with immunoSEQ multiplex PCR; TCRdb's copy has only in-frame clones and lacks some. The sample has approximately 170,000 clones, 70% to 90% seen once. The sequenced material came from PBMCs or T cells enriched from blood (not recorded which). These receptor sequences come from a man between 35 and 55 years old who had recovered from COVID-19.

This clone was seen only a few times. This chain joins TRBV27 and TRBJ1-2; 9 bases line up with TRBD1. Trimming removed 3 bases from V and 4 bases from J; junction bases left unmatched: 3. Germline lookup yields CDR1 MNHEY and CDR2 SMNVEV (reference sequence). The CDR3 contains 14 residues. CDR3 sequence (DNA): TGTGCCAGCAGTTTCGGACAGGGGATCTATGGCTACACCTTC. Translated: CASSFGQGIYGYTF.

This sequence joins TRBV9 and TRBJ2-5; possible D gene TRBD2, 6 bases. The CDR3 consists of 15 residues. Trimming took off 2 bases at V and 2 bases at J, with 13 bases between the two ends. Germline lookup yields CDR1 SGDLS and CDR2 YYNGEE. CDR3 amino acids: CASSVAGRLQETQYF. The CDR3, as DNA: TGTGCCAGCAGCGTTGCGGGGCGCCTTCAAGAGACCCAGTACTTC.

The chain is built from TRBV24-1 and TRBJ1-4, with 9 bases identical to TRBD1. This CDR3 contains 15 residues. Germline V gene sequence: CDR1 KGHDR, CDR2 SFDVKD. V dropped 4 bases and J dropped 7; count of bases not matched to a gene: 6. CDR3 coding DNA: TGTGCCACCAGTGACCCGGGACAGGGTGGTGAAAAACTGTTTTTT. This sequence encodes CATSDPGQGGEKLFF.

The DNA of the CDR3 is TGTGCCAGCAGGGACCCAGGGGGCTGGAATAATTCACCCCTCCACTTT. It codes for CASRDPGGWNNSPLHF. The genes are TRBV7-9 and TRBJ1-6; 8 positions agree with TRBD1. This CDR3 comprises 16 residues. Per the germline V gene, CDR1 is SEHNR and CDR2 is FQNEAQ (reference sequence). V lost 6 bases, J lost 5 bases, and 9 bases stayed unmatched. The full variable domain, completed using reference TRBV7-9 and TRBJ1-6, is DTGVSQNPRHKITKRGQNVTFRCDPISEHNRLYWYRQTLGQGPEFLTYFQNEAQLEKSRLLSDRFSAERPKGSFSTLEIQRTEQGDSAMYLCASRDPGGWNNSPLHFGNGTRLTVT.